The entry that follows covers one T cell receptor beta chain sequence. Per the germline V gene, CDR1 is SEHNR and CDR2 is FQNEAQ (reference sequence). This CDR3 has 14 amino acids. Between the trimmed V and J ends, which lost 8 bases and 1 base, there was a span of 14 bases. These data are taken from a study of blood T cell repertoires in COVID-19. At the level of the study: From the United States, Italy and Spain came samples of acute and convalescent COVID-19. T cells, B-cell-depleted T cells, or PBMCs supplied cDNA or gDNA.

Under the authors' procedure: Researchers report that nucleated cell counts were estimated from reference gene primer amplification. Method: immunoSEQ multiplex PCR; TCRdb's copy keeps in-frame clones and lacks some. V and J calls and clone size come straight from that table; D and trimming were deduced from the DNA. This sample carries about 360,000 clones, roughly 86% of them seen once, and the ten largest clones take about 1.2%. This receptor was obtained from a human donor with acute or convalescent COVID-19. The donor label of this sample is uncertain. J is TRBJ1-1 and V is TRBV7-9, with D unclear. Sequenced: peripheral blood. Here the CDR3 reads CASREEGGNTEAFF. CDR3 bases: TGTGCCAGCCGAGAGGAGGGCGGGAACACTGAAGCTTTCTTT.